This T cell receptor beta chain stems from a study of shared clonotypes between healthy human individuals. Study results and limitations: Compared with clonotypes that all four donors shared, non-shared clonotypes had lower generation probabilities. Sharing of clonotypes among donors was expected to vary with sequencing depth. Between a few donors, naive CD4 clonotypes were shared at a level of about 5%.

Points on this clone: Its target is unknown.

Assay runs were performed at deep level. Here immunoSEQ multiplex PCR was the method, and the copy in TCRdb shows in-frame clones only, minus some. The sample has some 1 million clones, about 76% seen once. Germline V gene sequence: CDR1 KGHSY, CDR2 FQNENV. Trimming left V 2 bases short and J 4 bases short, with 6 bases between. There are 14 residues in the CDR3. The chain carries TRBV16 and TRBJ2-6; D remains ambiguous. The sample consisted of memory CD4+ T cells sorted from blood. This sample's subset: CD45RA-negative fraction. This clonotype originated in a man between 18 and 35 years old in good health. CDR3 in amino acids: CASSQSRGANVLTF. CDR3 bases: TGTGCCAGCAGCCAAAGCAGGGGGGCCAACGTCCTGACTTTC. Full variable domain (rest looked up from reference TRBV16 and TRBJ2-6): GEEVAQTPKHLVRGEGQKAKLYCAPIKGHSYVFWYQQVLKNEFKFLISFQNENVFDETGMPKERFSAKCLPNSPCSLEIQATKLEDSAVYFCASSQSRGANVLTFGAGSRLTVL.